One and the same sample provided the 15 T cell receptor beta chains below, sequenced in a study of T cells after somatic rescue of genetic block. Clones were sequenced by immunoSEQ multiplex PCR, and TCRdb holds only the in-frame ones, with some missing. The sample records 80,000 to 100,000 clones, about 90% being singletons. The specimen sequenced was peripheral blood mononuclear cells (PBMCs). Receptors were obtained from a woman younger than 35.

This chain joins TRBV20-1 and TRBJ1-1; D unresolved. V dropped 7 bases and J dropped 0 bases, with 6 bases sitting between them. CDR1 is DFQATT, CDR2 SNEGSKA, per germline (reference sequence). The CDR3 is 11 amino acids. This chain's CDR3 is CSVSLNTEAFF. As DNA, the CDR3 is TGCAGTGTAAGCTTGAACACTGAAGCTTTCTTT.

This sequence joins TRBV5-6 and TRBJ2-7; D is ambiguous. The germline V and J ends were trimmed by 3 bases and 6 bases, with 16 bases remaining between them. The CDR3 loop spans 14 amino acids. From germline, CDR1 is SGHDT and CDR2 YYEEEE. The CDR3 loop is CASSSHDSPREQYF. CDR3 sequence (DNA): TGTGCCAGCAGCTCCCATGATTCGCCGCGCGAGCAGTACTTC. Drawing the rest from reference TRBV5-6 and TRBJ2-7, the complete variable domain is DAGVTQSPTHLIKTRGQQVTLRCSPKSGHDTVSWYQQALGQGPQFIFQYYEEEERQRGNFPDRFSGHQFPNYSSELNVNALLLGDSALYLCASSSHDSPREQYFGPGTRLTVT.

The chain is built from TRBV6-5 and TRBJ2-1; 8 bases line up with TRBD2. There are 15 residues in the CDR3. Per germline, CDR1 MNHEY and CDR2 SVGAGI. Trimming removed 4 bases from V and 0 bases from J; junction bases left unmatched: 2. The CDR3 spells CASSFSGDSYNEQFF. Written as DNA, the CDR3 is TGTGCCAGCAGTTTTAGCGGGGACTCCTACAATGAGCAGTTCTTC.

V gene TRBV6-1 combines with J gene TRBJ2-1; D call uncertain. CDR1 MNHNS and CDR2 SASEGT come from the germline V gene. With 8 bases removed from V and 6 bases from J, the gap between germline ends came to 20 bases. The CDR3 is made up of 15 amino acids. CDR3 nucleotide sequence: TGTGCCAGCGAGGAAGATGGCGCAGGTTCCAATGAGCAGTTCTTC. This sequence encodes CASEEDGAGSNEQFF.

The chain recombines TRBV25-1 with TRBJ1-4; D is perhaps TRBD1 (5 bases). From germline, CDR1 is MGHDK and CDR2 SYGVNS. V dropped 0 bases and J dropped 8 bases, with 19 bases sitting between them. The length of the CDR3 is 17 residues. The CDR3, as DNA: TGTGCCAGCAGTGAATATAGCGGGGGGGTTTCTGGAGAAAAACTGTTTTTT. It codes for CASSEYSGGVSGEKLFF. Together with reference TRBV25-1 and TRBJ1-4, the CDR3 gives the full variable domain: EADIYQTPRYLVIGTGKKITLECSQTMGHDKMYWYQQDPGMELHLIHYSYGVNSTEKGDLSSESTVSRIRTEHFPLTLESARPSHTSQYLCASSEYSGGVSGEKLFFGSGTQLSVL.

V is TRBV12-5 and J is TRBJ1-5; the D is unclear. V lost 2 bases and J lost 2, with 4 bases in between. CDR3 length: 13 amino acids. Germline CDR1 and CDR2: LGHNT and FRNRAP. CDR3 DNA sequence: TGTGCTAGTGGTTTGTCACGCAATCAGCCCCAGCATTTT. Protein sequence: CASGLSRNQPQHF. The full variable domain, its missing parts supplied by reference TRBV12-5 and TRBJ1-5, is DARVTQTPRHKVTEMGQEVTMRCQPILGHNTVFWYRQTMMQGLELLAYFRNRAPLDDSGMPKDRFSAEMPDATLATLKIQPSEPRDSAVYFCASGLSRNQPQHFGDGTRLSIL.

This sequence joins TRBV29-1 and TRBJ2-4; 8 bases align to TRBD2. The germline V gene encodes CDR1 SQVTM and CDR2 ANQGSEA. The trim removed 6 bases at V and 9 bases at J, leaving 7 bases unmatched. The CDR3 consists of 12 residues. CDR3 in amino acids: CSVAPGGGIQYF. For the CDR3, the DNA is TGCAGCGTCGCCCCCGGGGGGGGCATTCAGTACTTC.

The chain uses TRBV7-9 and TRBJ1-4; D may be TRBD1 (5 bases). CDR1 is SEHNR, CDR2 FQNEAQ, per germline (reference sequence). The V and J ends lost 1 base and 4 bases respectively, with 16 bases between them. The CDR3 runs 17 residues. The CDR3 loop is CASSLGGQNPLNEKLFF. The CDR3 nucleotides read TGTGCCAGCAGCTTAGGGGGCCAGAACCCCCTTAATGAAAAACTGTTTTTT.

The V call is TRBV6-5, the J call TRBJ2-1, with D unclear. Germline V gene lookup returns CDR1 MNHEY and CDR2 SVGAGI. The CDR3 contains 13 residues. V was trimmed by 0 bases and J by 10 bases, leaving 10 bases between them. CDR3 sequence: CASSYSNSREQFF. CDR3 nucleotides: TGTGCCAGCAGTTACTCGAATTCGCGCGAGCAGTTCTTC.

Here the CDR3 DNA reads TGTGCCAGCAGTGAAGTCTGGGACAGGGTAATCAATGAGCAGTTCTTC. It yields the protein CASSEVWDRVINEQFF. V gene TRBV2 combines with J gene TRBJ2-1, with 9 bases that match TRBD1. V gave up 1 base and J gave up 6 bases; unmatched junction bases: 7. The CDR3 has 16 residues. Germline lookup yields CDR1 SNHLY and CDR2 FYNNEI.

This CDR3 is CASSALGTSYEQYF. CDR3 sequence (DNA): TGTGCCAGTAGCGCCCTGGGGACTTCCTACGAGCAGTACTTC. The chain carries TRBV19 and TRBJ2-7; D is perhaps TRBD2 (6 bases). Trimming removed 6 bases from V and 1 base from J, with 13 bases in between. CDR1 is LNHDA, CDR2 SQIVND, per germline (reference sequence). The CDR3 totals 14 residues.

The CDR3 sequence is CASSFSLLDSPLHF. In DNA, the CDR3 is TGTGCCAGCAGCTTTAGCCTGCTGGATTCACCCCTCCACTTT. The gene calls are TRBV9 and TRBJ1-6, with D unclear. V was trimmed by 4 bases and J by 8 bases, leaving 13 bases between them. CDR3 length equals 14 residues. Germline CDR1 SGDLS, CDR2 YYNGEE.

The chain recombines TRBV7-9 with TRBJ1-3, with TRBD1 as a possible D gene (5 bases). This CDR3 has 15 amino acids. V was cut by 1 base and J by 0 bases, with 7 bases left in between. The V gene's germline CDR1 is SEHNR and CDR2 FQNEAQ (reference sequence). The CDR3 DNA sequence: TGTGCCAGCAGCTTAGAAGGGACCTCTGGAAACACCATATATTTT. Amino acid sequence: CASSLEGTSGNTIYF.

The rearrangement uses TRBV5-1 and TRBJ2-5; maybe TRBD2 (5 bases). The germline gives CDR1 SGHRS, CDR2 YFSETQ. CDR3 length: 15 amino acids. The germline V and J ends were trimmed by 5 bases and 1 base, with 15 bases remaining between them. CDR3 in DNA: TGCGCCAGCAGACTAGGCAGCCAGTCCCAAGAGACCCAGTACTTC. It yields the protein CASRLGSQSQETQYF.

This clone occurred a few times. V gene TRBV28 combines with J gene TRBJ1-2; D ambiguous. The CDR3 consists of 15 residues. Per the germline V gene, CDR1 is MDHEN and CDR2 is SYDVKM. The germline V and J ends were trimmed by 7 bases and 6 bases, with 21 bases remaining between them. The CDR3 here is CASMKGLRTEDGYTF. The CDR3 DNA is TGTGCCAGCATGAAGGGCTTGAGAACCGAGGATGGCTACACCTTC.